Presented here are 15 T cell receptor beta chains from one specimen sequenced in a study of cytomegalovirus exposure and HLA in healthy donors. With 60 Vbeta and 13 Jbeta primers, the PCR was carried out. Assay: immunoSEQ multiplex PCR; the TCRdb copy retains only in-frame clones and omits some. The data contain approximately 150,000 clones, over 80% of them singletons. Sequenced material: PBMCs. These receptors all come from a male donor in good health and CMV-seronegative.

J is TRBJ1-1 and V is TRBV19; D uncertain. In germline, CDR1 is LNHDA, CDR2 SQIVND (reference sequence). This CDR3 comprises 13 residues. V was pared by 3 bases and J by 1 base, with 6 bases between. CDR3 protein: CASSISPNTEAFF. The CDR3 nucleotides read TGTGCCAGTAGTATCTCCCCGAACACTGAAGCTTTCTTT.

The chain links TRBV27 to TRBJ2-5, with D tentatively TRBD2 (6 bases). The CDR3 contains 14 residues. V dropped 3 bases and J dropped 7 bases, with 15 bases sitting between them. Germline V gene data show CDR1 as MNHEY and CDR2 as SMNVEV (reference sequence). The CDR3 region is CASSLHGGVGTQYF. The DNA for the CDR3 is TGTGCCAGCAGTTTGCATGGCGGGGTGGGGACCCAGTACTTC.

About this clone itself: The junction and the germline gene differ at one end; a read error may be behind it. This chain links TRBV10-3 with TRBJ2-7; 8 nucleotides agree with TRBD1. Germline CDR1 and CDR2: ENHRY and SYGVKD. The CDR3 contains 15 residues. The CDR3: CAPHPGQGGSYGQYF. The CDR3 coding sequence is TGTGCCCCACACCCCGGACAGGGTGGATCCTACGGGCAGTACTTC.

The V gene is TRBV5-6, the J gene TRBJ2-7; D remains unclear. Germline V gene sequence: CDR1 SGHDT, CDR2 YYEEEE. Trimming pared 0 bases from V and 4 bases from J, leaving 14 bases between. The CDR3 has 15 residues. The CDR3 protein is CASSLGRKLEYEQYF. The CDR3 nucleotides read TGTGCCAGCAGCTTGGGAAGGAAGCTAGAATACGAGCAGTACTTC.

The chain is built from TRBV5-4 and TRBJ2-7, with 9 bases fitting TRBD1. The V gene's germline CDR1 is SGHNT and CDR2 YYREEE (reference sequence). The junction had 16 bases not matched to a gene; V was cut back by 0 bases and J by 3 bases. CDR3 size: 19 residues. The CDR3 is CASSLARTGALLFYYEQYF. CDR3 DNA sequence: TGTGCCAGCAGCTTGGCGAGGACAGGGGCCCTCCTTTTTTACTACGAGCAGTACTTC.

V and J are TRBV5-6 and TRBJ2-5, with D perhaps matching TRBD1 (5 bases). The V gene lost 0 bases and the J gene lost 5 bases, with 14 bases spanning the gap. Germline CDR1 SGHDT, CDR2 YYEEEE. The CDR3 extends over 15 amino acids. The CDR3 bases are TGTGCCAGCAGCTTGGATCAGGGATTAAGGGAGACCCAGTACTTC. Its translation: CASSLDQGLRETQYF. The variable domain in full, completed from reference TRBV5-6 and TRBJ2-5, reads DAGVTQSPTHLIKTRGQQVTLRCSPKSGHDTVSWYQQALGQGPQFIFQYYEEEERQRGNFPDRFSGHQFPNYSSELNVNALLLGDSALYLCASSLDQGLRETQYFGPGTRLLVL.

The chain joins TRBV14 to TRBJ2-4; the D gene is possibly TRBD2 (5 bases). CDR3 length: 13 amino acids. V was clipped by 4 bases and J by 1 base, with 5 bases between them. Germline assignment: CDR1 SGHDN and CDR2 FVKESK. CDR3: CASSRGAKNIQYF. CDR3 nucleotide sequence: TGTGCCAGCAGCCGCGGGGCCAAAAACATTCAGTACTTC.

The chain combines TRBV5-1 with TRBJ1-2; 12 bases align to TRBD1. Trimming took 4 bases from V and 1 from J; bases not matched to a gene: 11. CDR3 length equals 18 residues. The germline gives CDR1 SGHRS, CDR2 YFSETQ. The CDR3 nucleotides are TGCGCCAGCAGCAGAGGACCGGGACAGGGGGCTTTTAACTATGGCTACACCTTC. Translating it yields CASSRGPGQGAFNYGYTF.

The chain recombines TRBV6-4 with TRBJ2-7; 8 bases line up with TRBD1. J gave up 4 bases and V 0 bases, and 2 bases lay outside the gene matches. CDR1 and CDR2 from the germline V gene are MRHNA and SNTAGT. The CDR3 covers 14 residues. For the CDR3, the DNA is TGTGCCAGCAGTGACTCGGGGGACAGGTACGAGCAGTACTTC. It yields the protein CASSDSGDRYEQYF.

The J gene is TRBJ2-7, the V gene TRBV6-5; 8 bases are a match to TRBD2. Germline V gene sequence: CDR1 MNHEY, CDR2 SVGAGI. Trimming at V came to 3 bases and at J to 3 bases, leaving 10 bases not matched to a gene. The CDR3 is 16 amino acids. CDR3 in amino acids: CASSYLAAGGGYEQYF. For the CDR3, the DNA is TGTGCCAGCAGTTATCTGGCCGCGGGAGGAGGCTACGAGCAGTACTTC.

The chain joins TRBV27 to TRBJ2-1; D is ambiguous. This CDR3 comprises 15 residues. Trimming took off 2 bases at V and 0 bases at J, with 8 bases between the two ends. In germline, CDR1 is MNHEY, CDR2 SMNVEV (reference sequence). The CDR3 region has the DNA TGTGCCAGCAGTTTAGGTACAGCCTCCTACAATGAGCAGTTCTTC. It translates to CASSLGTASYNEQFF.

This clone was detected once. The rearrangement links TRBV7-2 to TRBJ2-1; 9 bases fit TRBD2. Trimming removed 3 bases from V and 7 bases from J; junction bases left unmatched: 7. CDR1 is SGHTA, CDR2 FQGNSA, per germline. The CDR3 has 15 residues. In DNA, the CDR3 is TGTGCCAGCAGCTTCGGGCTAGCGGGACCGAATGAGCAGTTCTTC. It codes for CASSFGLAGPNEQFF. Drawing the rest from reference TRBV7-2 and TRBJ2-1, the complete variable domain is GAGVSQSPSNKVTEKGKDVELRCDPISGHTALYWYRQSLGQGLEFLIYFQGNSAPDKSGLPSDRFSAERTGGSVSTLTIQRTQQEDSAVYLCASSFGLAGPNEQFFGPGTRLTVL.

The CDR3 loop is CASSNSYEQYF. The CDR3, as DNA: TGTGCCAGCAGCAACAGCTACGAGCAGTACTTC. V usage is TRBV7-6 and J usage is TRBJ2-7, with D unclear. Germline V CDR1 and CDR2: SGHVS, FNYEAQ. The germline V and J ends were trimmed by 5 bases and 3 bases, with 5 bases remaining between them. This CDR3 region has 11 residues.

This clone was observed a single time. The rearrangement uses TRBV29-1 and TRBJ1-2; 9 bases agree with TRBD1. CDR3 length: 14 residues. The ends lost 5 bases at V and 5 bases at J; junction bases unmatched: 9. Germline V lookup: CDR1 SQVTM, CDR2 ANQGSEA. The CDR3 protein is CSVTGTGSMYGYTF. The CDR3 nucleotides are TGCAGCGTTACCGGGACAGGGTCGATGTATGGCTACACCTTC.

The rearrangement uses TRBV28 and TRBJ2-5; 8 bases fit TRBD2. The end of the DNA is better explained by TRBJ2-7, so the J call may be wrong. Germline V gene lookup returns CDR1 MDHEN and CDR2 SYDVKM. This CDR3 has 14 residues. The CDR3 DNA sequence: TGTGCCAGCAGCTCCGGGACTAGGAGGTACGAGCAGTACTTC. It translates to CASSSGTRRYEQYF.